These T cell receptor beta chains were read from a single sample in a study of beta chain features in type 1 diabetes. This table comes from immunoSEQ multiplex PCR, and its TCRdb copy is limited to in-frame clones, with some not included. The data show 400,000 or so clones, 8% to 10% seen once. Sequencing used central memory CD4+ T cells from blood. These receptors were taken from a man aged 25 to 40 with type 1 diabetes. Both conserved end residues are part of each CDR3. The D gene is left open where the match is weak. The size entry is marked missing in some rows and otherwise reads once, few, many or a size class.

d_call j_call clone_size v_call cdr3_aa cdr3_nt
- TRBJ2-7 few TRBV21-1 CASSRRGQGRYEQYF TGTGCCAGCAGCCGGCGAGGACAGGGGCGCTACGAGCAGTACTTC
TRBD1 TRBJ1-5 few TRBV7-8 CASSSIQGRSQPQHF TGTGCCAGCAGCTCCATACAGGGGCGGAGTCAGCCCCAGCATTTT
- TRBJ1-2 - TRBV7-9 CASSFQATPLNGYTF TGTGCCAGCAGCTTTCAGGCCACCCCGCTGAATGGCTACACCTTC
TRBD2 TRBJ2-1 - TRBV5-1 CASRSAASGRGDNEQFF TGCGCCAGCAGAAGTGCGGCTAGCGGGAGGGGGGACAATGAGCAGTTCTTC
- TRBJ2-1 - TRBV7-3 CASSPTGTAYNEQFF TGTGCCAGCAGCCCGACCGGGACGGCGTACAATGAGCAGTTCTTC
TRBD2 TRBJ2-1 - TRBV7-8 CASSFSGSHGEEQFF TGTGCCAGCAGCTTTAGCGGGAGTCACGGCGAGGAGCAGTTCTTC
TRBD1 TRBJ2-2 many TRBV10-3 CAVMGRGHPTGELFF TGTGCCGTCATGGGCAGGGGGCATCCTACCGGGGAGCTGTTTTTT
- TRBJ2-4 - TRBV10-2 CASRKTGRGSKNIQYF TGCGCCAGCAGGAAGACAGGTCGGGGTTCCAAAAACATTCAGTACTTC
- TRBJ1-2 few TRBV19 CASTDRNYGYTF TGTGCCAGTACGGACAGAAACTATGGCTACACCTTC
TRBD2 TRBJ2-3 once TRBV12-5 CASAKREVGTDTQYF TGTGCTAGTGCCAAGCGGGAGGTGGGCACAGATACGCAGTATTTT